This TCR beta chain originates from a study of OX40 agonist ivuxolimab in advanced cancers. The wider study: Treatment received earlier with anti-PD-1, anti-PD-L1 or anti-CTLA-4 agents was allowed, and approximately 44% had some. Study-wide points: By week 6 at 0.1 to 3.0 mg/kg, blood CD4+ and CD8+ T cells had expanded clonally.

The CDR3 runs 13 residues. CDR1 is ENHRY and CDR2 is SYGVKD in the germline V gene. V lost 4 bases, J lost 6 bases, and 12 bases lay in between. Samples of blood were obtained at baseline, on cycle 4 day 1, and on cycle 7 day 1. Using immunoSEQ multiplex PCR, the repertoire was profiled, and TCRdb retains in-frame clones only, with some absent. The table shows some 68,000 clones, with 86% occurring only once. In its sample, this clone was seen a few times. Its cognate antigen is unknown. This chain joins TRBV10-3 and TRBJ1-1; possible D gene TRBD1, 6 bases. The sample here was CD4+ or CD8+ T cells sorted from blood, taken in a trial of the OX40 agonist ivuxolimab. The receptor comes from an adult with an advanced solid tumor such as melanoma, head and neck, liver or kidney cancer. The CDR3 region is CAISGLGGSEAFF. The CDR3 nucleotides read TGTGCCATCAGTGGCCTGGGGGGCTCTGAAGCTTTCTTT.